The following is a T cell receptor (beta chain) sequence with its context. The clone's antigen remains unknown. One end of the junction does not line up with germline, which may come from a read error. Set within a cohort of healthcare workers in London, UK, this nested case-control study involved weekly PCR testing of nasopharyngeal swabs along with blood sampling. Healthcare workers were recruited during the week of the UK lockdown, between 23 and 31 March 2020, and followed weekly for up to roughly 15 weeks. This sample was included in a study of early T cells in non-severe SARS-CoV-2 infection (dated by TCRdb to the early 2020s). General notes on the study: Bulk RNA from unsorted whole blood was used for TCR sequencing, so alpha and beta chains could not be paired.

The germline V gene (reference sequence) sets CDR1 to SSHAT and CDR2 to FNYEAQ. The CDR3 numbers 16 residues from cysteine through phenylalanine. The kept DNA is CDR3 alone, 48 bases in frame from the first base. Findings and caveats that apply to the study as a whole: Matching against VDJdb was skewed toward anti-spike CD8 responses, likely underestimated virus-specific expansions, and missed private and CD4 specificities.

The library was produced with 5' RACE. For sequencing, a NextSeq 500 was employed. To correct for sequencing error and PCR bias, the TCR library protocol tagged individual cDNA molecules with unique molecular identifiers. TCR alpha and beta chains were both sequenced, and the abundances of alpha and beta sequences in each sample were closely correlated with each other. Processing in the source paper ran as follows. V gene, J gene and CDR3 annotation of TCR sequences was performed with Decombinator V4. Expanded TCRs were defined as changing significantly between any two time points under a Poisson model with p below 0.0001. Abundances of TCRs were expressed as counts per million after normalisation to the total number of TCRs sequenced in each sample. MAIT TCRs were defined by TRAV1-2 paired with TRAJ12, TRAJ20 or TRAJ33, and iNKT TCRs by TRAV10 paired with TRAJ18. VDJdb, accessed 1 November 2021, was searched for CMV, EBV and SARS-CoV-2 annotated TCRs, with TCRs annotated for multiple antigens excluded. Starting from the raw public reads, TCRdb applied fastp trimming at Q25, assembled clones with MiXCR and retained in-frame beta chains. Records with the same CDR3 protein are collapsed into one entry carrying the most frequent genes and DNA. The V and J calls and clone size come from TCRdb's table, not from the authors' own analysis. For this sample the table gives around 60,000 distinct CDR3 sequences, of which approximately 9.3% were detected only once. 8.5% to 9.5% of the sample lies in the top ten.

The V gene is TRBV7-7 and the J gene is TRBJ2-5; 8 bases in the middle match TRBD2. Input material: whole blood. The sequence came from an adult who was a healthcare worker with PCR-confirmed SARS-CoV-2 infection or an uninfected control (not recorded which). In nucleotides, the sequence is TGTGCTAGCAGCTTAGGGGGAGCTAGCGGGCTAGAGACCCAGTACTTC. This sequence encodes CASSLGGASGLETQYF.